A single sample gave rise to the 30 T cell receptor beta chains below, sequenced in a study of spatial heterogeneity in lung cancer. TCRdb ran MiXCR on the 5' RACE reads and lists one entry per CDR3 protein. The table has tens of thousands of distinct CDR3 sequences, roughly 12% seen once. Time point of the sample: sample taken at primary tumor resection. Material for sequencing was whole RNA from tumor, nontumor lung or frozen PBMC, left unsorted. Here the sequenced sample was PBMCs, taken at surgery. These receptors originate from a male donor with early-stage non-small cell lung cancer.

The chain couples TRBV12-3 or TRBV12-4 to TRBJ1-3, with D maybe TRBD1 (6 bases). The V end lost 5 bases, the J end lost 0 bases, and 20 bases lay between the germline ends. This CDR3 is 18 amino acids long. CDR3 bases: TGTGCCAGCAGTCCGCTCCCAGGGGTCTTCTCCTCTGGAAACACCATATATTTT. Protein sequence: CASSPLPGVFSSGNTIYF.

The table lists this clonotype with a few counts. The chain couples TRBV24-1 to TRBJ2-1; possibly TRBD1 or TRBD2 for D (5 bases each). The germline V gene encodes CDR1 KGHDR and CDR2 SFDVKD. This CDR3 has 19 amino acids. V dropped 6 bases and J dropped 0 bases, with 23 bases sitting between them. CDR3 sequence (DNA): TGTGCCACCAGTCCTGGGGCGGGTGGTTCAGCTAGCTCCTACAATGAGCAGTTCTTC. It encodes CATSPGAGGSASSYNEQFF.

This chain uses TRBV6-2 or TRBV6-3 with TRBJ2-1, with 11 positions matching TRBD2. This CDR3 has 15 amino acids. The germline V gene has CDR1 MNHEY and CDR2 SVGEGT. The trim removed 1 base at V and 7 bases at J, leaving 3 bases unmatched. CDR3 in DNA: TGTGCCAGCAGTTACTTAGCGGGGGGGCGAAATGAGCAGTTCTTC. Its translation: CASSYLAGGRNEQFF.

This clonotype showed up just a few times. The chain has TRBV5-1 and TRBJ2-1; D is possibly TRBD1 or TRBD2 (5 bases each). Per germline, CDR1 SGHRS and CDR2 YFSETQ. The CDR3 extends over 15 amino acids. The V gene lost 6 bases and the J gene lost 5 bases, with 18 bases spanning the gap. This CDR3 reads CASTMGVWANNEQFF. The CDR3, as DNA: TGCGCCAGCACTATGGGGGTTTGGGCGAACAATGAGCAGTTCTTC.

This clonotype was found a few times. The chain is built from TRBV29-1 and TRBJ2-7; possible D gene TRBD1, 5 bases. Trimming pared 8 bases from V and 1 base from J, leaving 9 bases between. This CDR3 contains 11 residues. The V gene's germline CDR1 is SQVTM and CDR2 ANQGSEA. The CDR3 DNA follows: TGCAGCTCGACAGATTCCTACGAGCAGTACTTC. This gives the protein CSSTDSYEQYF.

In this sample, this clonotype turned up a few times. The rearrangement links TRBV10-3 to TRBJ1-6; D remains ambiguous. Deletions cut 3 bases from V and 10 bases from J, with 13 bases between. The CDR3 sequence is 14 residues long. CDR1 is ENHRY, CDR2 SYGVKD, per germline. The DNA of the CDR3 is TGTGCCATCAGTGAAGGACCGGAAGACTCACCCCTCCACTTT. Protein: CAISEGPEDSPLHF.

This sequence joins TRBV20-1 and TRBJ1-5, with D maybe TRBD1 (6 bases). From germline, CDR1 is DFQATT and CDR2 SNEGSKA (reference sequence). V lost 3 bases to trimming and J lost 5 bases, with 11 bases between them. The CDR3 covers 13 residues. CDR3 loop: CSARTEGDQPQHF. DNA for the CDR3: TGCAGTGCTAGGACGGAGGGGGATCAGCCCCAGCATTTT.

This clonotype came up a few times. V is TRBV19 and J is TRBJ2-1; D is uncertain. The CDR3 extends over 13 amino acids. The ends were cut back, 1 base at V and 9 bases at J, with 10 bases in the middle. CDR1 LNHDA and CDR2 SQIVND come from the germline V gene (reference sequence). The CDR3 DNA sequence: TGTGCCAGTAGTATAGTGCAGGTGACTGAGCAGTTCTTC. Its protein product is CASSIVQVTEQFF.

This clonotype has a handful of counts. The J gene is TRBJ2-3, the V gene TRBV29-1; D possibly corresponds to TRBD1 (5 bases). The CDR3 covers 13 residues. Germline V gene data show CDR1 as SQVTM and CDR2 as ANQGSEA. The ends were cut back, 4 bases at V and 5 bases at J, with 13 bases in the middle. CDR3 region: CSVGPGHRDTQYF. The CDR3 DNA reads TGCAGCGTTGGCCCAGGGCATAGAGATACGCAGTATTTT.

This rearrangement joins TRBV7-9 to TRBJ2-3; D remains ambiguous. V lost 6 bases, J lost 5 bases, and 6 bases lay in between. Germline loops: CDR1 SEHNR, CDR2 FQNEAQ (reference sequence). This CDR3 is built from 11 residues. The CDR3 nucleotides read TGTGCCAGCAGTTCCATAGATACGCAGTATTTT. It translates to CASSSIDTQYF. Looking up the rest from reference TRBV7-9 and TRBJ2-3 gives the full variable domain: DTGVSQNPRHKITKRGQNVTFRCDPISEHNRLYWYRQTLGQGPEFLTYFQNEAQLEKSRLLSDRFSAERPKGSFSTLEIQRTEQGDSAMYLCASSSIDTQYFGPGTRLTVL.

This clonotype was counted a few times. This sequence joins TRBV30 and TRBJ1-1; D is unclear. This CDR3 is 13 amino acids long. V shed 1 base and J shed 0 bases, with 6 bases lying between them. Germline V lookup: CDR1 GTSNPN, CDR2 SVGIG (reference sequence). The CDR3 sequence: CAWSGGMNTEAFF. CDR3 DNA: TGTGCCTGGAGTGGAGGGATGAACACTGAAGCTTTCTTT.

This clonotype was recorded many times. The chain carries TRBV7-9 and TRBJ2-5; TRBD2 matches 7 bases. With V trimmed by 7 bases and J by 3 bases, 2 bases remained unmatched. The CDR3 runs to 12 residues. The germline V gene encodes CDR1 SEHNR and CDR2 FQNEAQ (reference sequence). The CDR3 reads CASTRGEETQYF. CDR3 coding DNA: TGTGCCAGCACCCGGGGGGAAGAGACCCAGTACTTC. Using reference TRBV7-9 and TRBJ2-5 for the parts outside the CDR3, the full variable domain is DTGVSQNPRHKITKRGQNVTFRCDPISEHNRLYWYRQTLGQGPEFLTYFQNEAQLEKSRLLSDRFSAERPKGSFSTLEIQRTEQGDSAMYLCASTRGEETQYFGPGTRLLVL.

The table lists this clonotype with a few counts. This chain links TRBV19 with TRBJ2-5; either TRBD1 or TRBD2 may supply D (7 bases each). V lost 9 bases to trimming and J lost 4 bases, with 21 bases between them. This CDR3 is built from 15 residues. Germline V lookup: CDR1 LNHDA, CDR2 SQIVND (reference sequence). CDR3 sequence: CASARWEGQSETQYF. CDR3 DNA: TGTGCCAGCGCTCGCTGGGAGGGACAGTCAGAGACCCAGTACTTC.

Only a few counts were recorded for this clonotype. The rearrangement joins TRBV7-9 to TRBJ1-1; D is ambiguous. Trimming removed 5 bases at V and 0 bases at J, with 4 bases between. The CDR3 runs 12 residues. Germline CDR1 reads SEHNR; CDR2 reads FQNEAQ (reference sequence). The CDR3 DNA reads as TGTGCCAGCAGCGCAATGAACACTGAAGCTTTCTTT. It is translated as CASSAMNTEAFF.

This clonotype showed up just a few times. The rearrangement links TRBV29-1 to TRBJ1-1; no clear D. This CDR3 spans 15 amino acids. Trimming shortened V by 0 bases and J by 1 base, and 12 bases separated the two germline ends. Germline CDR1 reads SQVTM; CDR2 reads ANQGSEA. Written as DNA, the CDR3 is TGCAGCGTTGAAGATCCCCCAGGCCGGAACACTGAAGCTTTCTTT. This gives the protein CSVEDPPGRNTEAFF.

The genes are TRBV2 and TRBJ2-7, with D unclear. This CDR3 contains 12 residues. The germline V gene has CDR1 SNHLY and CDR2 FYNNEI. Trimming cost V 4 bases and J 4 bases, with 8 bases left between them. The CDR3 here is CASSGISYEQYF. Here the CDR3 DNA reads TGTGCCAGCAGTGGGATCTCATACGAGCAGTACTTC.

In DNA form, the CDR3 reads TGTGCCAGCAGTGATTACCCGACTAGTGAGCAGTACTTC. Encoded protein: CASSDYPTSEQYF. The V and J genes are TRBV25-1 and TRBJ2-7; weak D call: TRBD2 (6 bases). Trimming pared 3 bases from V and 7 bases from J, leaving 13 bases between. The CDR3 totals 13 residues. The germline CDR1 and CDR2 sequences are MGHDK and SYGVNS.

The sample holds many counts of this clonotype. V and J are TRBV30 and TRBJ1-4; 7 bases line up with TRBD1. CDR1 GTSNPN and CDR2 SVGIG come from the germline V gene (reference sequence). Trimming cost V 0 bases and J 7 bases; bases outside gene matches: 5. The CDR3 extends over 14 amino acids. The CDR3 nucleotides read TGTGCCTGGAGTGTAGGGGGCAGTAGTGAAAAACTGTTTTTT. Amino acid sequence: CAWSVGGSSEKLFF.

CDR3 sequence (DNA): TGTGCCAGCCCCTACGGGGACTTCTCTGGAAACACCATATATTTT. As protein: CASPYGDFSGNTIYF. The V and J genes are TRBV12-3 or TRBV12-4 and TRBJ1-3; TRBD1 is a possible D gene (5 bases). CDR3 size: 15 residues. The V gene lost 8 bases and the J gene lost 0 bases, with 14 bases spanning the gap.

The chain carries TRBV7-9 and TRBJ2-7; tentative D call: TRBD1 (6 bases). In germline, CDR1 is SEHNR, CDR2 FQNEAQ (reference sequence). The V end was cut by 3 bases, the J end by 2 bases, with 14 bases between. The CDR3 is made up of 15 amino acids. The CDR3 is CASSLVDSGAYEQYF. CDR3 sequence (DNA): TGTGCCAGCAGCTTGGTGGACTCAGGGGCCTACGAGCAGTACTTC.

The J gene is TRBJ2-7, the V gene TRBV6-2 or TRBV6-3; D not certain. This CDR3 region has 17 residues. V shed 4 bases and J shed 3 bases, with 22 bases lying between them. The germline V gene has CDR1 MNHEY and CDR2 SVGEGT. For the CDR3, the DNA is TGTGCCAGCAGTTCCCCTCAAGGTAGCCGCTTCCTCTACGAGCAGTACTTC. Translated: CASSSPQGSRFLYEQYF.

This clonotype occurred many times. This chain links TRBV5-1 with TRBJ2-6; D remains unclear. The V end lost 7 bases, the J end lost 0 bases, and 8 bases lay between the germline ends. This CDR3 region has 14 residues. In germline, CDR1 is SGHRS, CDR2 YFSETQ. The CDR3 coding sequence is TGCGCCAGCGAGGACGGCTCTGGGGCCAACGTCCTGACTTTC. It specifies CASEDGSGANVLTF.

This clonotype was counted only a few times. This chain links TRBV12-3 or TRBV12-4 with TRBJ1-3; D uncertain. The CDR3 extends over 13 amino acids. Deletions cut 10 bases from V and 1 base from J, with 11 bases between. The CDR3 here is CATEGPSGNTIYF. CDR3 sequence (DNA): TGTGCCACCGAAGGACCGTCTGGAAACACCATATATTTT.

A few counts support this clonotype. Written as DNA, the CDR3 is TGTGCCAGCAGTCATGAGGACTTTGAAGCTTTCTTT. This encodes CASSHEDFEAFF. The chain has TRBV5-5 and TRBJ1-1; no firm D call. In germline, CDR1 is SGHKS, CDR2 YYEKEE (reference sequence). Trimming took 5 bases from V and 7 from J, leaving 12 bases between them. The CDR3 runs 12 residues.

The chain joins TRBV6-1 to TRBJ2-1, with D perhaps given as TRBD1 or TRBD2 (5 bases each). V was shortened by 6 bases and J by 0 bases, with 12 bases between the two germline ends. Germline-derived CDR1 and CDR2 are MNHNS and SASEGT. This CDR3 has 15 amino acids. Here the CDR3 reads CASRPGPSSYNEQFF. The CDR3 DNA reads TGTGCCAGCAGGCCGGGACCCAGCTCCTACAATGAGCAGTTCTTC.

The chain has TRBV18 and TRBJ2-3; no clear D. V was pared by 2 bases and J by 2 bases, with 2 bases between. Germline CDR1 KGHSH, CDR2 LQKENI. There are 12 residues in the CDR3. The chain's CDR3 is CASSPYTDTQYF. CDR3 in DNA: TGTGCCAGCTCACCATACACAGATACGCAGTATTTT.

The V gene is TRBV7-2, the J gene TRBJ2-1, with 9 bases fitting TRBD2. The CDR3 has 14 amino acids. CDR1 and CDR2 from the germline V gene are SGHTA and FQGNSA. J gave up 10 bases and V 5 bases, and 9 bases lay outside the gene matches. The chain's CDR3 is CASSRAGGGAEQFF. DNA for the CDR3: TGTGCCAGCAGCCGCGCCGGCGGGGGGGCCGAGCAGTTCTTC. The variable domain in full, with the rest retrieved from reference TRBV7-2 and TRBJ2-1, is GAGVSQSPSNKVTEKGKDVELRCDPISGHTALYWYRQSLGQGLEFLIYFQGNSAPDKSGLPSDRFSAERTGGSVSTLTIQRTQQEDSAVYLCASSRAGGGAEQFFGPGTRLTVL.

The sample holds a few counts of this clonotype. CDR3 sequence reads: CASSLAGRPGETQYF. The DNA for the CDR3 is TGTGCCAGCAGCTTAGCGGGCAGGCCGGGAGAGACCCAGTACTTC. The chain uses TRBV7-6 and TRBJ2-5, with unresolved D. The ends were cut back, 0 bases at V and 4 bases at J, with 12 bases in the middle. Germline V gene data show CDR1 as SGHVS and CDR2 as FNYEAQ. This CDR3 has 15 amino acids.

The CDR3 region has the DNA TGTGCCAGCTCTGTCGGTTCGACTAATGAAAAACTGTTTTTT. Its translation is CASSVGSTNEKLFF. The chain combines TRBV18 with TRBJ1-4; D unresolved. Germline assignment: CDR1 KGHSH and CDR2 LQKENI. With 6 bases removed from V and 2 bases from J, the gap between germline ends came to 10 bases. The CDR3 contains 14 residues.

In its sample, this clonotype was seen a few times. The J gene is TRBJ1-1, the V gene TRBV20-1, with 7 nucleotides matching TRBD1. Germline V gene data show CDR1 as DFQATT and CDR2 as SNEGSKA (reference sequence). The CDR3 contains 14 residues. V gave up 4 bases and J gave up 1 base; unmatched junction bases: 6. CDR3 nucleotide sequence: TGCAGTGCTAATAGACAGGGACCGAACACTGAAGCTTTCTTT. It encodes CSANRQGPNTEAFF.